This T cell receptor (beta chain) is drawn from a study of graft-versus-host responses after intestinal transplantation. Study-level information: Among the recipients, all got anti-thymocyte globulin induction and then tacrolimus and steroids for two to four years. Overall study results and limits: The study found high graft-versus-host to host-versus-graft clonal ratios in allografts of patients with graft-donor T cell macrochimerism. The marrow of recipients harbored GvH clones, and ileum or blood showed some of them first. Levels of circulating GvH clones at their peak were associated with early post-transplant HvG declines.

Assay used: immunoSEQ multiplex PCR; TCRdb lists only in-frame clones, some missing. Found here are around 33,000 clones, around 94% of them singletons; the top ten hold about 0.72%. This CDR3 is built from 14 residues. CDR1 is LNHDA, CDR2 SQIVND, per germline (reference sequence). Losses at the gene ends were 4 bases for V and 4 bases for J; bases not matched to a gene: 6. Comment on this clone: The target antigen is unknown.

The genes are TRBV19 and TRBJ2-5; 7 bases line up with TRBD2. Material: PBMCs, obtained 16 days after intestinal transplant. The sequence came from a human patient who received an intestinal transplant, so some T cells may come from the graft donor. CDR3 DNA: TGTGCCAGTAGTAGTACCTGGGGGGGAGAGACCCAGTACTTC. Translated, it gives CASSSTWGGETQYF.